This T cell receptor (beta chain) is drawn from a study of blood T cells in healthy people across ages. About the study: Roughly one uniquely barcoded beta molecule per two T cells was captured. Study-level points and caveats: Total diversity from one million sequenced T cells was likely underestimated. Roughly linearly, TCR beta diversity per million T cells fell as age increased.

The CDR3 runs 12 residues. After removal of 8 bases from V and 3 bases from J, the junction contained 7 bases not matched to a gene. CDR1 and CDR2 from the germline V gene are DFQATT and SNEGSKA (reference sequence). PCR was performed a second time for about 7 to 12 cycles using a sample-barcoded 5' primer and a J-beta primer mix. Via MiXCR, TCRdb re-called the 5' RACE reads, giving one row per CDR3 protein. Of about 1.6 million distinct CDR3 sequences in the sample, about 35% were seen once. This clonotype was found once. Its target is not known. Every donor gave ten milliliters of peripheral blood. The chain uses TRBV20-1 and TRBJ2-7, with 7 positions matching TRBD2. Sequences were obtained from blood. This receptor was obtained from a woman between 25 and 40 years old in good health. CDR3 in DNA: TGCAGTATGGGGGGGAGGTTCTACGAGCAGTACTTC. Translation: CSMGGRFYEQYF.